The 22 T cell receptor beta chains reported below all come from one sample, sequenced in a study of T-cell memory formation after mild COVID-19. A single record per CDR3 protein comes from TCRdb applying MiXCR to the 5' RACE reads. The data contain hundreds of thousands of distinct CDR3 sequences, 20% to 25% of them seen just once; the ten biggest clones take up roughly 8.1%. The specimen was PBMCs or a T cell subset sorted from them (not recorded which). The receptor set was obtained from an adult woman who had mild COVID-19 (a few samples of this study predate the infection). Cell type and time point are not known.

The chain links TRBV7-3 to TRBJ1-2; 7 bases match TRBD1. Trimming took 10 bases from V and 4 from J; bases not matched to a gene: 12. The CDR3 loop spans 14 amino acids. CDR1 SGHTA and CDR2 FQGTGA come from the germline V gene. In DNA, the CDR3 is TGTGCCATCCGCCCAGCTAGGGGGCTCTATGGCTACACCTTC. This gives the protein CAIRPARGLYGYTF.

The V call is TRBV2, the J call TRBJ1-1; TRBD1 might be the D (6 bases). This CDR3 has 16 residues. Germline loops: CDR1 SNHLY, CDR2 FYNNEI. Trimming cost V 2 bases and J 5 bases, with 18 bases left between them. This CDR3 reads CASSEWLLGAGTEAFF. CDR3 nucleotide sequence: TGTGCCAGCAGTGAATGGTTGTTGGGGGCAGGGACTGAAGCTTTCTTT.

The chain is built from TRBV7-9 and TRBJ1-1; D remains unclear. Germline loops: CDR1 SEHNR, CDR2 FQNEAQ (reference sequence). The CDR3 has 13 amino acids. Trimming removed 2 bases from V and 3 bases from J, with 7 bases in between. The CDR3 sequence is CASSLQVDTEAFF. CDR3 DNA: TGTGCCAGCAGCTTACAGGTGGACACTGAAGCTTTCTTT.

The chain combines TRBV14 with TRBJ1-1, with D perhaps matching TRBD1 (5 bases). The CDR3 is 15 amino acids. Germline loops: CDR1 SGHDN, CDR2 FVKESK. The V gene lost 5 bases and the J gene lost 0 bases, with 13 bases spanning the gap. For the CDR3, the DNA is TGTGCCAGCAGCAACCGGGACGGATTGAACACTGAAGCTTTCTTT. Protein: CASSNRDGLNTEAFF.

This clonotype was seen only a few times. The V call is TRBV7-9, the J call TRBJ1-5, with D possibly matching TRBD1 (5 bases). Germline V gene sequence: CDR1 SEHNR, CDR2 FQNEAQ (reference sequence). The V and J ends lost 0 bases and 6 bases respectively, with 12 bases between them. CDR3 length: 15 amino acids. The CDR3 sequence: CASSLASGAGQPQHF. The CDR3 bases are TGTGCCAGCAGCTTAGCGTCTGGGGCCGGTCAGCCCCAGCATTTT.

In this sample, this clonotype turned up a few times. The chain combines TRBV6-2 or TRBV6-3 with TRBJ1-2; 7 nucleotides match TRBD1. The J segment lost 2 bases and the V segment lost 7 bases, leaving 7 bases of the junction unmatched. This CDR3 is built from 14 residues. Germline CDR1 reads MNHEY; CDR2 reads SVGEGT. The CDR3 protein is CASKRTTGNYGYTF. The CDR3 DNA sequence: TGTGCCAGCAAACGGACGACAGGGAACTATGGCTACACCTTC.

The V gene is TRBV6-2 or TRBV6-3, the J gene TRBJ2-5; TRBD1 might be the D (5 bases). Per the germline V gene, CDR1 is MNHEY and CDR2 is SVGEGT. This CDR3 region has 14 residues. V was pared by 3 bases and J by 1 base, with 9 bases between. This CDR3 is CASSYTGPQETQYF. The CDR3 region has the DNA TGTGCCAGCAGTTATACAGGACCCCAAGAGACCCAGTACTTC.

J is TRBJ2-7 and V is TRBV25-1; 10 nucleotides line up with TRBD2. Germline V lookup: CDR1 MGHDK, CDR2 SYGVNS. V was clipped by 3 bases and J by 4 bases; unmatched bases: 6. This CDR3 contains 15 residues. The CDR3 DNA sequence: TGTGCCAGCAGTGATCCCCTAGCGGGAGCTTACGAGCAGTACTTC. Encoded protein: CASSDPLAGAYEQYF.

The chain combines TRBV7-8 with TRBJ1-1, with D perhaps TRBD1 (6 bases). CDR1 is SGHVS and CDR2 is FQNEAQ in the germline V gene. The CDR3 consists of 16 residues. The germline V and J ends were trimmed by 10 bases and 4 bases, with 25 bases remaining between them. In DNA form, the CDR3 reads TGTGCCACCATAGACACCGGGGGGCTGGGGAGCACTGAAGCTTTCTTT. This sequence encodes CATIDTGGLGSTEAFF.

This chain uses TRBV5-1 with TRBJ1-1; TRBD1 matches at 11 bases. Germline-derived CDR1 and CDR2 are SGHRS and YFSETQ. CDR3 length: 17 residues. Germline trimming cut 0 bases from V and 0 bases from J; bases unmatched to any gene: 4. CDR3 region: CASSLVGQGDMNTEAFF. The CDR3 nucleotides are TGCGCCAGCAGCTTGGTGGGACAGGGGGACATGAACACTGAAGCTTTCTTT. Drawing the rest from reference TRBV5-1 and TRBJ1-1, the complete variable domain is KAGVTQTPRYLIKTRGQQVTLSCSPISGHRSVSWYQQTPGQGLQFLFEYFSETQRNKGNFPGRFSGRQFSNSRSEMNVSTLELGDSALYLCASSLVGQGDMNTEAFFGQGTRLTVV.

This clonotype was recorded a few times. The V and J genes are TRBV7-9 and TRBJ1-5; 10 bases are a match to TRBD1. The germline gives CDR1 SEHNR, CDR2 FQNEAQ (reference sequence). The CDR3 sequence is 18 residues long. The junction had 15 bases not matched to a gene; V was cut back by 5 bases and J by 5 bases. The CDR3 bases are TGTGCCAGCAGCCCTCTCCCGGGACAGGGGTTGTGGGATCAGCCCCAGCATTTT. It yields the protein CASSPLPGQGLWDQPQHF.

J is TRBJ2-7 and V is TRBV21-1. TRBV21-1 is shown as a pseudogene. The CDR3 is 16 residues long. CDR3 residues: CASSIFWLLVQVEQYF. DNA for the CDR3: TGTGCCAGCAGCATCTTTTGGCTCCTGGTCCAGGTCGAGCAGTACTTC.

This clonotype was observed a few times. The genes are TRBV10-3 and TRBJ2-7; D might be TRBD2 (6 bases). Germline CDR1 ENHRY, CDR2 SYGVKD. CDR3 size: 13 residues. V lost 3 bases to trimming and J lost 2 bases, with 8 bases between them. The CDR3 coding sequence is TGTGCCATCAGTGAAGGAGGGACCTACGAGCAGTACTTC. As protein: CAISEGGTYEQYF.

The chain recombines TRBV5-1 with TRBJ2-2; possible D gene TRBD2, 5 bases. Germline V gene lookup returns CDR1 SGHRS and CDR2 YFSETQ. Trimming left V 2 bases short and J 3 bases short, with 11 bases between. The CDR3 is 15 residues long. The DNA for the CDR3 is TGCGCCAGCAGCTTCAAGGGAGTTGACACCGGGGAGCTGTTTTTT. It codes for CASSFKGVDTGELFF.

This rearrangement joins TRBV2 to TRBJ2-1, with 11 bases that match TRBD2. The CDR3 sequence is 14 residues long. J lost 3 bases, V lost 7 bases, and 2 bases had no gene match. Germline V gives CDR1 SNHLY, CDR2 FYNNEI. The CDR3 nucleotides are TGTGCCAGCATAGCGGGAGGGGTCTACAATGAGCAGTTCTTC. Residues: CASIAGGVYNEQFF.

In nucleotides, the CDR3 is TGTGCCAGCAGCTATGGCATAACTGAAGCTTTCTTT. Encoded protein: CASSYGITEAFF. This chain uses TRBV12-3 or TRBV12-4 with TRBJ1-1; D remains unclear. This CDR3 contains 12 residues. V gave up 6 bases and J gave up 5 bases, with 10 bases separating them.

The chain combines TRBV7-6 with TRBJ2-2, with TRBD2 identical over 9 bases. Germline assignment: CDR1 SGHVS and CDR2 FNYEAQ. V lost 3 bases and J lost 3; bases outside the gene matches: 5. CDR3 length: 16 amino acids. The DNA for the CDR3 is TGTGCCAGCAGCTTGGTAGCGGGAGAGTACACCGGGGAGCTGTTTTTT. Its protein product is CASSLVAGEYTGELFF.

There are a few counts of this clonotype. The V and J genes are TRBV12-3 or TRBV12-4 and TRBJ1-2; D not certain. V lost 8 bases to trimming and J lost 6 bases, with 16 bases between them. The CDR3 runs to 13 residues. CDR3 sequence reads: CASHRFGGNGYTF. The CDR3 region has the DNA TGTGCCAGCCACCGTTTCGGAGGAAATGGCTACACCTTC.

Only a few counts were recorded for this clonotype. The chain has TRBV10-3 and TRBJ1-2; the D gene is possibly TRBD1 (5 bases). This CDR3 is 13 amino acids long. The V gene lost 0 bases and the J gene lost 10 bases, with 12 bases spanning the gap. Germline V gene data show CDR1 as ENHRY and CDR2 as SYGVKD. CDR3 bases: TGTGCCATCAGTGAGTCGCTCAGGGATTCCTACACCTTC. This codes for CAISESLRDSYTF.

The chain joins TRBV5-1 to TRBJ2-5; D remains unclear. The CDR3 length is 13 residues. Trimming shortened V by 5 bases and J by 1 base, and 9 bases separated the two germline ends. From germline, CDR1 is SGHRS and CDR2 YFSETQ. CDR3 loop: CASRANSQETQYF. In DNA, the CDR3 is TGCGCCAGCAGAGCGAACAGCCAAGAGACCCAGTACTTC.

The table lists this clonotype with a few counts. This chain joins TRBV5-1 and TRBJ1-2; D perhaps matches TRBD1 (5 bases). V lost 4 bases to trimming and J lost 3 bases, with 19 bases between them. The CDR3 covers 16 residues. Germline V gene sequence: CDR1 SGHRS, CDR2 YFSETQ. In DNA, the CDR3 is TGCGCCAGCAGCCCCGGGACGGCCCTTGGGCACTATGGCTACACCTTC. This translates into CASSPGTALGHYGYTF.

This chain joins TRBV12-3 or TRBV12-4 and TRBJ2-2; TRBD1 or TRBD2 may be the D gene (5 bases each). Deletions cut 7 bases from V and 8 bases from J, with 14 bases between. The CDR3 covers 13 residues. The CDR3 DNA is TGTGCCAGCATTAACCGTGGGGGTGGGGAGCTGTTTTTT. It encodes CASINRGGGELFF.